This entry lists 11 T cell receptor beta chains sequenced from one sample in a study of radiation and T cells in renal cell carcinoma. Repertoires were generated with immunoSEQ multiplex PCR, while TCRdb's copy carries only in-frame clones and drops some. The table records 130,000 to 150,000 clones, 88% of them present only once. The sample's time point: baseline pretreatment blood. The treatment here: 15 Gy SBRT to primary tumor, nephrectomy 4 weeks later. The input for sequencing was blood, taken from a patient whose treatment included radiotherapy and nephrectomy. The receptors stem from a woman in her forties or fifties with renal cell carcinoma.

The chain is built from TRBV7-3 and TRBJ1-2; 7 nucleotides align to TRBD1. Germline V CDR1 and CDR2: SGHTA, FQGTGA. V dropped 5 bases and J dropped 8; count of bases not matched to a gene: 8. The CDR3 runs to 13 residues. The CDR3 DNA reads as TGTGCCAGCAGCGAACAGGGGCAGGAGGGCTACACCTTC. Amino acids: CASSEQGQEGYTF. Complete variable domain (other parts from reference TRBV7-3 and TRBJ1-2): GAGVSQTPSNKVTEKGKYVELRCDPISGHTALYWYRQSLGQGPEFLIYFQGTGAADDSGLPNDRFFAVRPEGSVSTLKIQRTERGDSAVYLCASSEQGQEGYTFGSGTRLTVV.

The chain carries TRBV19 and TRBJ2-7, with TRBD2 identical over 9 bases. The V gene's germline CDR1 is LNHDA and CDR2 SQIVND (reference sequence). The J segment lost 2 bases and the V segment lost 1 base, leaving 3 bases of the junction unmatched. CDR3 length: 15 residues. The CDR3 DNA reads TGTGCCAGTAGTATAGTGGCTAGCGGGACCTACGAGCAGTACTTC. This translates into CASSIVASGTYEQYF.

This chain joins TRBV19 and TRBJ2-1; 7 nucleotides agree with TRBD1. The CDR3 has 14 amino acids. Germline CDR1 LNHDA, CDR2 SQIVND (reference sequence). The V segment lost 6 bases and the J segment 3 bases; nucleotides outside the gene matches: 5. In DNA, the CDR3 is TGTGCCAGTAGGAAGGGGGCTAACTACAATGAGCAGTTCTTC. Encoded protein: CASRKGANYNEQFF.

The V and J genes are TRBV29-1 and TRBJ2-3; D tentatively reads TRBD1 or TRBD2 (5 bases each). The CDR3 extends over 14 amino acids. Germline V lookup: CDR1 SQVTM, CDR2 ANQGSEA. The V and J ends lost 1 base and 6 bases respectively, with 14 bases between them. The DNA of the CDR3 is TGCAGCGTTGAAGGAGGGGCGTTTGGGGATACGCAGTATTTT. Amino acid sequence: CSVEGGAFGDTQYF.

The V gene is TRBV2, the J gene TRBJ2-3; maybe TRBD1 (5 bases). With 4 bases removed from V and 2 bases from J, the gap between germline ends came to 13 bases. Germline assignment: CDR1 SNHLY and CDR2 FYNNEI. The CDR3 runs to 15 residues. The CDR3 loop reads CASSVAGIPTDTQYF. The CDR3 bases are TGTGCCAGCAGTGTAGCAGGGATCCCCACAGATACGCAGTATTTT.

The J gene is TRBJ1-4, the V gene TRBV7-9, with 7 bases fitting TRBD1. Germline V gives CDR1 SEHNR, CDR2 FQNEAQ (reference sequence). The V and J ends lost 5 bases and 5 bases, in that order; junction bases with no gene match: 8. The CDR3 is 15 amino acids. The chain's CDR3 is CASSRILGQNEKLFF. For the CDR3, the DNA is TGTGCCAGCAGCCGCATCCTGGGACAGAATGAAAAACTGTTTTTT.

V gene TRBV7-6 combines with J gene TRBJ2-7; possibly TRBD2 for D (5 bases). Germline CDR1 and CDR2: SGHVS and FNYEAQ. The CDR3 loop spans 12 amino acids. V lost 5 bases, J lost 7 bases, and 12 bases lay in between. The CDR3 loop is CASSPFRREQYF. In DNA form, the CDR3 reads TGTGCCAGCAGCCCCTTTAGGAGGGAGCAGTACTTC.

J is TRBJ2-5 and V is TRBV9, with 11 bases lining up with TRBD2. The CDR3 is 20 amino acids. Germline trimming cut 3 bases from V and 3 bases from J; bases unmatched to any gene: 19. Germline V gives CDR1 SGDLS, CDR2 YYNGEE. In DNA, the CDR3 is TGTGCCAGCAGCGACCCTCTGGGAGAGGCTAGCGGGGGGTTCGAAGAGACCCAGTACTTC. This codes for CASSDPLGEASGGFEETQYF.

The chain links TRBV13 to TRBJ2-7; D possibly matches TRBD1 or TRBD2 (6 bases each). Germline CDR1 and CDR2: PRHDT and FYEKMQ (reference sequence). V lost 0 bases to trimming and J lost 1 base, with 10 bases between them. The CDR3 is 15 amino acids. This CDR3 is CASSLGPGASYEQYF. For the CDR3, the DNA is TGTGCCAGCAGCTTAGGACCGGGGGCATCCTACGAGCAGTACTTC.

The genes are TRBV7-6 and TRBJ2-1; D perhaps matches TRBD2 (6 bases). This CDR3 is 13 amino acids long. Germline V gene lookup returns CDR1 SGHVS and CDR2 FNYEAQ. The ends were cut back, 3 bases at V and 7 bases at J, with 10 bases in the middle. The CDR3 DNA reads as TGTGCCAGCAGCTTTACTAGCAGGAATGAGCAGTTCTTC. Translating gives CASSFTSRNEQFF.

The rearrangement uses TRBV29-1 and TRBJ1-2; tentative D call: TRBD1 (5 bases). Germline V lookup: CDR1 SQVTM, CDR2 ANQGSEA. The CDR3 has 15 amino acids. Trimming pared 4 bases from V and 6 bases from J, leaving 21 bases between. The CDR3 sequence is CSVGNIGASSDGYTF. In DNA, the CDR3 is TGCAGCGTTGGGAACATCGGGGCTAGCAGTGATGGCTACACCTTC. Full variable domain (outside the CDR3, taken from reference TRBV29-1 and TRBJ1-2): SAVISQKPSRDICQRGTSLTIQCQVDSQVTMMFWYRQQPGQSLTLIATANQGSEATYESGFVIDKFPISRPNLTFSTLTVSNMSPEDSSIYLCSVGNIGASSDGYTFGSGTRLTVV.